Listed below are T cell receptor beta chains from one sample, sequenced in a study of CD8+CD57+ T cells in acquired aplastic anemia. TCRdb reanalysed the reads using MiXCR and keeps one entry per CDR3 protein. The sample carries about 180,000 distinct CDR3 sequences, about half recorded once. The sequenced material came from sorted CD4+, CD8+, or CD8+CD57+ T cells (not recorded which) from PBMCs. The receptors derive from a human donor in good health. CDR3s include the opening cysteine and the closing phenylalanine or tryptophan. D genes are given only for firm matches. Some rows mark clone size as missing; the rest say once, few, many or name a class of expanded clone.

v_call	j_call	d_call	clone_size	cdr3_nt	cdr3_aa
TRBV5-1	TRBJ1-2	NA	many	TGCGCCAGCAGCAGGGACACCGAATATGGCTACACCTTC	CASSRDTEYGYTF
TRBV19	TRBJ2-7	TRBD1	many	TGTGCCAGTAGTATTGGGCAGGGGGTCTACGAGCAGTACTTC	CASSIGQGVYEQYF
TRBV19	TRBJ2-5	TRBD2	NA	TGTGCCAGTAGTTTCGTATCGGGAGGGCGACATACCCAGTACTTC	CASSFVSGGRHTQYF
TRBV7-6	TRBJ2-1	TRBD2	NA	TGTGCCAGCTCAGGTTTTGGGACTAGCTGGTATAGTGAGCAGTTCTTC	CASSGFGTSWYSEQFF
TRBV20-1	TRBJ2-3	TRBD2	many	TGCAGTGCTAGTACCGTAAGGCTAGCGGGAGCAGATACGCAGTATTTT	CSASTVRLAGADTQYF
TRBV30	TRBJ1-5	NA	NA	TGTGCCTGGACCTCCGGAGAGGTTATGGGTCAGCCCCAGCATTTT	CAWTSGEVMGQPQHF
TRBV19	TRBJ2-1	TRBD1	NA	TGTGCCAGTAGTAGACAGGGGGGCACCTACAATGAGCAGTTCTTC	CASSRQGGTYNEQFF
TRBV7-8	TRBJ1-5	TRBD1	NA	TGTGCCAGCAGCCACAGGGGTGAGCCCCAGCATTTT	CASSHRGEPQHF
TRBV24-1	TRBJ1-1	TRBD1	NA	TGTGCCACCAGTCCTGGACAGGGGGGTAACACTGAAGCTTTCTTT	CATSPGQGGNTEAFF
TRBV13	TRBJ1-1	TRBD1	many	TGTGCCAGCAGCTTATTAACAGGGGCCAACACTGAAGCTTTCTTT	CASSLLTGANTEAFF
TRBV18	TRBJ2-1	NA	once	TGTGCCAGCTCACCGACCCCTTACAATGAGCAGTTCTTC	CASSPTPYNEQFF
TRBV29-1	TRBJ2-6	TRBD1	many	TGCAGCGCGAATACAGGGGCTGCTGGGGCCAACGTCCTGACTTTC	CSANTGAAGANVLTF
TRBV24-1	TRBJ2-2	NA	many	TGTGCCACCAGTGATTCGAGAGAGGGGAACACCGGGGAGCTGTTTTTT	CATSDSREGNTGELFF
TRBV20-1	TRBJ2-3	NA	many	TGCAGTGCTAGAGAAGGGGGGCGGGATACGCAGTATTTT	CSAREGGRDTQYF
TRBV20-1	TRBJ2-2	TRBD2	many	TGCAGTGCTAGGGCTAGCGGGAGGGCCTCCACCGGGGAGCTGTTTTTT	CSARASGRASTGELFF
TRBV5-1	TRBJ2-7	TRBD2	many	TGCGCCAGCACCTCCGGACTAGCGGGGATGACGGGGCCCTCCTACGAGCAGTACTTC	CASTSGLAGMTGPSYEQYF
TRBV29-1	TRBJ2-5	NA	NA	TGCAGCGTGGCAAGGACAGCAAACCTTCAAGAGACCCAGTACTTC	CSVARTANLQETQYF
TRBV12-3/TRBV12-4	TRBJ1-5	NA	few	TGTGCCAGCAGTTATTCGGGGTACCGAAGGGGGCAGCCCCAGCATTTT	CASSYSGYRRGQPQHF
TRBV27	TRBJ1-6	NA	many	TGTGCCAGCAGTTTAGTACCCGGGAAGGGGTCACCCCTCCACTTT	CASSLVPGKGSPLHF
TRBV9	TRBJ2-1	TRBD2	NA	TGTGCCAGCAGCGTATCATCTAGCGGAAACAATGAGCAGTTCTTC	CASSVSSSGNNEQFF
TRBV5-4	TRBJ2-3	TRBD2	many	TGTGCCAGCAGCCCCAGGACTAGCGGAGGGGGCTGGGATACGCAGTATTTT	CASSPRTSGGGWDTQYF
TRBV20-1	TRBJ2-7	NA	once	TGCAGCGCCCAACCAGTTGACATGCTCTACGAGCAGTACTTC	CSAQPVDMLYEQYF
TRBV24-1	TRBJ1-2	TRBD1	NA	TGTGCCACCAGTCCAGGGGGCGACTATGGCTACACCTTC	CATSPGGDYGYTF
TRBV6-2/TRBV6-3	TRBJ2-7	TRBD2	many	TGTGCCAGCAGTTACAAGGCTAGCGGACCCTACGAGCAGTACTTC	CASSYKASGPYEQYF
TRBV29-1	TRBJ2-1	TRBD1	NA	TGCAGCGTTGTACAGGGGACCAATGAGCAGTTCTTC	CSVVQGTNEQFF
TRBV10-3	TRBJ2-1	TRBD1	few	TGTGCCATCAGTGACCGGGACAGCTCCTACAATGAGCAGTTCTTC	CAISDRDSSYNEQFF
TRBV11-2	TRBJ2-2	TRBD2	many	TGTGCCAGCAGCTCACTAGCGGGGCACACGAACACCGGGGAGCTGTTTTTT	CASSSLAGHTNTGELFF
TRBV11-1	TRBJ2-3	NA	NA	TGTGCCAGCAGCTTAGCAGAGGGGGGCTCGACAGATACGCAGTATTTT	CASSLAEGGSTDTQYF
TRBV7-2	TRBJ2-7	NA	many	TGTGCCAGCAGCCCTTTTCCGAACTACGAGCAGTACTTC	CASSPFPNYEQYF
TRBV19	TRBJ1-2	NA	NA	TGTGCCAGTAGTGTGACGACAGAGATCTATGGCTACACCTTC	CASSVTTEIYGYTF
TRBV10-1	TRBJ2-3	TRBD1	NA	TGCGCCAGCAGTGAGTCGCACCAGGGGGTTACGCAGTATTTT	CASSESHQGVTQYF